This TCR beta chain was profiled in a study of T cells in tumors after PD-1 blockade (dated by TCRdb to between 2018 and 2021). Concerning the study at large: Patients with prior checkpoint blockade, systemic immunosuppressant use, or recent radiotherapy or other anti-cancer therapy within 4 weeks were excluded. Treatment consisted of either cemiplimab 350 mg every 2 weeks or pembrolizumab 200 mg every 3 weeks. Some patients also continued taking vismodegib 150 mg daily during anti-PD-1 treatment. Paired single-cell RNA and TCR sequencing was done in the study on site-matched tumors from patients with BCC or SCC, both before and after anti-PD-1 therapy. To compare clonotypes in blood and tumor, bulk TCR sequencing was done on over nine peripheral blood samples taken from roughly 5 patients. RECIST version 1.1 was used to evaluate clinical response. On average, peripheral blood samples had approximately 110,000 TCR templates (range about 23,000-280,000) and under 40,000 unique clonotypes. The study at large found these results: Where the novel T cell clones came from was not determined, and possible sources could include lymphoid organs or rare unexpanded clones inside the tumor or in the tumor periphery. Roughly two fifths of tumor TCR clonotypes were found in blood, and some novel exhausted tumor clones appeared in pre-treatment blood, suggesting peripheral recruitment.

Unmatched junction bases come to 4, with V trimmed by 4 bases and J by 0 bases. CDR1 and CDR2, looked up from the germline V gene, are SGHRS and YFSETQ. The CDR3, cysteine through phenylalanine, is 15 amino acids long. Only the CDR3 DNA stays, 45 bases, in frame from base 1. Comments on this clone: It lacks a known antigen. No base quality values were provided; no much bigger clone lies one nucleotide off.

The immunoSEQ platform was used for deep TCRbeta sequencing. The original methods were these. For further analysis, only productive rearrangements were exported from the immunoSEQ Analyzer. Bulk TCRbeta clonotypes were assigned T cell phenotypes by matching to single-cell RNA+TCR-seq clones sharing the same TCRbeta sequence. Clone enrichment in tumor was computed as tumor frequency divided by PBMC frequency from bulk TCR sequencing. GLIPH was used to sort TCRs into specificity groups, which are clusters of distinct TCRs that likely recognize common antigens through shared CDR3 motifs. Held by TCRdb, this immuneACCESS table contains in-frame sequences only and omits some clones. Under half of the omission traces to an unresolved V gene where checked; the cause of the rest is unknown. V, J and clone size were drawn from that table, and D and trimming were deduced from the DNA. In this sample the table shows around 45,000 clones, around 85% of which occur a single time. 7.5% to 9.5% of the sample is held by the ten biggest clonotypes.

Genomic DNA extracted from tumor biopsies or peripheral blood was used for bulk TCRbeta sequencing, with input ranging from roughly 616 ng to 6,004 ng. Every patient was a poor candidate for surgical resection and had histologically proven advanced or metastatic basal or squamous cell carcinoma. The basal cell carcinoma cohort was made up of about 10 patients, and bulk tumor TCR sequencing was performed for roughly 8 of these patients. The sequences come from PBMCs, collected before anti-PD-1 therapy. This clonotype originated in a human donor with advanced basal cell or squamous cell carcinoma (not recorded which). The chain employs TRBV5-1 and TRBJ1-5; 7 junctional bases match TRBD1. The nucleotide sequence is given as TGCGCCAGCAGCCGCGGGACAGCTAGCAATCAGCCCCAGCATTTT. This translates into CASSRGTASNQPQHF.